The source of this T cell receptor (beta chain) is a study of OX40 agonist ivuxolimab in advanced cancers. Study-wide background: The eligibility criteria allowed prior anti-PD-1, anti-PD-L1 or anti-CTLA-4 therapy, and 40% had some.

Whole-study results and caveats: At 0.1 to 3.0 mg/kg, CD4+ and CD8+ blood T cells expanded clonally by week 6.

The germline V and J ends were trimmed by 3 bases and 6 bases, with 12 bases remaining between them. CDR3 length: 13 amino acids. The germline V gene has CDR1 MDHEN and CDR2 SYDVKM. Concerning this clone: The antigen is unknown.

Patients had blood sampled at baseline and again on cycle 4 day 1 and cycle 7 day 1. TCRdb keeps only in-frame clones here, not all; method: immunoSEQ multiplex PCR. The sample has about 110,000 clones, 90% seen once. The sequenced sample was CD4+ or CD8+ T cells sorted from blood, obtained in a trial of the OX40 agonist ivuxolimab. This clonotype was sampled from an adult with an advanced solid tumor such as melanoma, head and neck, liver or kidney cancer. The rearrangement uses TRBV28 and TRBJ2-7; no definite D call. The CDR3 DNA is TGTGCCAGCAGTTTTCCGTCCCTTCCCGAGCAGTACTTC. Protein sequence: CASSFPSLPEQYF.